Sequencing of this T cell receptor (beta chain) was carried out in a study of T cells in Graves' hyperthyroidism and ophthalmopathy. Findings and caveats of the study: Model predictions of ophthalmopathy came a median roughly 6.7 months before onset.

The germline V gene encodes CDR1 SQVTM and CDR2 ANQGSEA. The CDR3 loop spans 13 amino acids. Amplification of TCR beta CDR3 regions used RNA as the template. Researchers ran a first-round RT-PCR on the TCR CDR3 using the HTBI primer set. TCRdb re-analysed the multiplex PCR reads in MiXCR, keeping a single row per CDR3 protein. Here the sample spans around 350,000 distinct CDR3 sequences, about 16% being singletons. On this clonotype itself: The antigen is undetermined. One junction end does not reproduce the germline sequence, and a read error may be involved.

Patients were excluded for uncontrolled infection, other autoimmune disease, pregnancy or lactation. The chain joins TRBV29-1 to TRBJ2-7; no definite D call. The sample consisted of blood. The receptor was derived from a woman aged 60 to 75 with Graves' ophthalmopathy. CDR3 nucleotides: TGCAGCGTTAAAGACCCTTACTCCTACGAGCAGTACTTC. Its protein product is CSVKDPYSYEQYF.